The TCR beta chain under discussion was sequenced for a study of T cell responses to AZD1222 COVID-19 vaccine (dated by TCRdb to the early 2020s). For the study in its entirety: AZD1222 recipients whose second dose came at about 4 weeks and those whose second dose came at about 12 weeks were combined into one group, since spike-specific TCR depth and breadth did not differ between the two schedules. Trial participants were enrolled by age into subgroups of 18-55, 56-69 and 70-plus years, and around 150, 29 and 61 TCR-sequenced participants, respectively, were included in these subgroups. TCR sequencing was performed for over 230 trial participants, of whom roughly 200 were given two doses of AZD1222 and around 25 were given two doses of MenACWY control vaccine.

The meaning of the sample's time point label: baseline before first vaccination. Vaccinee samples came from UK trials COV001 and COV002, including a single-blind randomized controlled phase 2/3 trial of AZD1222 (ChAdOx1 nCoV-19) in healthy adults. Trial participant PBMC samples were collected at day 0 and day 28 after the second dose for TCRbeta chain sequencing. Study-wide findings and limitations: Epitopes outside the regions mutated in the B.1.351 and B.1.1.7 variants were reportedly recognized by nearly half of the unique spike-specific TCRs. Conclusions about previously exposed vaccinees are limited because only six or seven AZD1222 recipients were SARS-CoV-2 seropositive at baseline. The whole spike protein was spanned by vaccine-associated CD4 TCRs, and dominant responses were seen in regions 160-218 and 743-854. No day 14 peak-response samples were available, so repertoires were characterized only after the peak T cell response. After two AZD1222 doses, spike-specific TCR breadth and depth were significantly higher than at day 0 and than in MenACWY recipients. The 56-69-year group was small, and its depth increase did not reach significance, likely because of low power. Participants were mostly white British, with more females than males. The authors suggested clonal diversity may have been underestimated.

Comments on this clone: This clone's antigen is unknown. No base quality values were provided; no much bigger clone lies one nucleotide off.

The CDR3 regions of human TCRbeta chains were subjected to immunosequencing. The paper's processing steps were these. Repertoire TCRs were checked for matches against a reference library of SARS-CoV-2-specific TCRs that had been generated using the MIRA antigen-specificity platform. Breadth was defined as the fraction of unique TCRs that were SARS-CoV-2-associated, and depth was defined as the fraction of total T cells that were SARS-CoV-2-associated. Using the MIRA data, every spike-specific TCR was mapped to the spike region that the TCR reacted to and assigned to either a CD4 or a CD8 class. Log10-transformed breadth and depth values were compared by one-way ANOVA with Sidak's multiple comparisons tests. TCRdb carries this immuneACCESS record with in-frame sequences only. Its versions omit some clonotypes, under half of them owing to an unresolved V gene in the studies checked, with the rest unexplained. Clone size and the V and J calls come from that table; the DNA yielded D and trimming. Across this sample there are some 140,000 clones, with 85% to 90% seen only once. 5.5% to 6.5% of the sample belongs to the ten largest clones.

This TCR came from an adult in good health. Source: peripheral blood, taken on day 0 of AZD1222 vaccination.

The nucleotides are TGTGCCAGCAGCCAAGACCGGGCAGGCAGCCTCACCTACGAGCAGTACTTC. This sequence encodes CASSQDRAGSLTYEQYF. The chain is assembled from TRBV4-2 and TRBJ2-7, with no confident D gene call. Trimming at the junction amounts to 0 bases on V and 2 bases on J, and the germline ends lie 17 bases apart. For CDR1 and CDR2, the germline V gene lists LGHNA and YNFKEQ. The CDR3 starts with the cysteine, ends with the phenylalanine, and has 17 residues. The sequence is cut down to CDR3 DNA, 51 bases in frame from base 1.